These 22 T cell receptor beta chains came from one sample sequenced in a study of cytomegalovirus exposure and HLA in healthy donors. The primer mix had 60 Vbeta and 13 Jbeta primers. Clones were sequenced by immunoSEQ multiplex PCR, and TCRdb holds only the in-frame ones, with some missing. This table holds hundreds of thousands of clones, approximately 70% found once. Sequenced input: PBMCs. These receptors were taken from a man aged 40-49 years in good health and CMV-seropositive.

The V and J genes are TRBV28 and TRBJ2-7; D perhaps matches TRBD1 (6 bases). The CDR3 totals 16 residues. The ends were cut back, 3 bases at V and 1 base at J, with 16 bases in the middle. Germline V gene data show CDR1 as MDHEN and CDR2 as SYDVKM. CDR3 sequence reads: CASSFDRIGLSYEQYF. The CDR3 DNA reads TGTGCCAGCAGTTTTGACAGGATAGGGCTTTCCTACGAGCAGTACTTC.

The CDR3 loop reads CASSFDRGVSGANVLTF. CDR3 bases: TGTGCCAGCAGCTTTGACCGGGGTGTCTCTGGGGCCAACGTCCTGACTTTC. The chain carries TRBV13 and TRBJ2-6; TRBD2 might be the D (5 bases). The CDR3 runs to 17 residues. The V gene's germline CDR1 is PRHDT and CDR2 FYEKMQ (reference sequence). V was pared by 3 bases and J by 0 bases, with 12 bases between. Looking up the rest from reference TRBV13 and TRBJ2-6 gives the full variable domain: AAGVIQSPRHLIKEKRETATLKCYPIPRHDTVYWYQQGPGQDPQFLISFYEKMQSDKGSIPDRFSAQQFSDYHSELNMSSLELGDSALYFCASSFDRGVSGANVLTFGAGSRLTVL.

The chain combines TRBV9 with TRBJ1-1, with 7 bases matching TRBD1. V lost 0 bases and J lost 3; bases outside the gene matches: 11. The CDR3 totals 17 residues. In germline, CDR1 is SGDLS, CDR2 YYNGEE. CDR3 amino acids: CASSVARWGQTDTEAFF. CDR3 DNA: TGTGCCAGCAGCGTAGCGAGGTGGGGACAGACCGACACTGAAGCTTTCTTT.

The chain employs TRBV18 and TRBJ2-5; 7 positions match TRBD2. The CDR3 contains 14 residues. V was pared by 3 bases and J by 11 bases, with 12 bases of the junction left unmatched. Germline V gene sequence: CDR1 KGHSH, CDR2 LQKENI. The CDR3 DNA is TGTGCCAGCTCACCCCAGGCAGGGACTACGGAGCAGTACTTC. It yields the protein CASSPQAGTTEQYF.

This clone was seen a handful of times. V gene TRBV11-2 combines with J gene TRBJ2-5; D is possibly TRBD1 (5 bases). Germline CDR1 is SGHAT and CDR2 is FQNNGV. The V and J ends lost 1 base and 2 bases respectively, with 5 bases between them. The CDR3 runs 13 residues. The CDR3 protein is CASSLGQQETQYF. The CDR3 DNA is TGTGCCAGCAGCTTAGGACAGCAAGAGACCCAGTACTTC. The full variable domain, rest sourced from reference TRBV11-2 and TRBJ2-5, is EAGVAQSPRYKIIEKRQSVAFWCNPISGHATLYWYQQILGQGPKLLIQFQNNGVVDDSQLPKDRFSAERLKGVDSTLKIQPAKLEDSAVYLCASSLGQQETQYFGPGTRLLVL.

CDR3 coding DNA: TGTGCCAGCGGTGGGACAGGGGCCCGGGGCACTGAAGCTTTCTTT. It encodes CASGGTGARGTEAFF. The chain is built from TRBV28 and TRBJ1-1; 10 bases fit TRBD1. The V gene end was trimmed by 8 bases and the J gene end by 4 bases; junction bases not matched to a gene: 10. This CDR3 is built from 15 residues. The germline V gene encodes CDR1 MDHEN and CDR2 SYDVKM.

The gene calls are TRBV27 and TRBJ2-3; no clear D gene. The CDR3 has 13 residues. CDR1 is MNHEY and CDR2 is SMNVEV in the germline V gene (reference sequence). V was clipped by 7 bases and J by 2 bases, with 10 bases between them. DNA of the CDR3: TGTGCCAGCAAGAATAGAGTCACAGATACGCAGTATTTT. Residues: CASKNRVTDTQYF.

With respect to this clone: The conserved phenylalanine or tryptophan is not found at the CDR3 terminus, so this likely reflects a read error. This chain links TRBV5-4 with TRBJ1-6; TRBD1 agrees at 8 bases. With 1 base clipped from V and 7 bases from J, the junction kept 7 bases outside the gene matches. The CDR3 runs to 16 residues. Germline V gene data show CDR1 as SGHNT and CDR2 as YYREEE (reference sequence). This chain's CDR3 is CASSLMSGGANSPLHL. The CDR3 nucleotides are TGTGCCAGCAGCTTGATGTCAGGGGGCGCAAATTCACCCCTCCACCTT.

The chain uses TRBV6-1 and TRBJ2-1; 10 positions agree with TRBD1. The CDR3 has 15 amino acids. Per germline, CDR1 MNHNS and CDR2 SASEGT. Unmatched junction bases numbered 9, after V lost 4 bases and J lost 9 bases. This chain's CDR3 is CASSAYGGQGTEQFF. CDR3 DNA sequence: TGTGCCAGCAGTGCTTACGGGGGACAGGGGACTGAGCAGTTCTTC.

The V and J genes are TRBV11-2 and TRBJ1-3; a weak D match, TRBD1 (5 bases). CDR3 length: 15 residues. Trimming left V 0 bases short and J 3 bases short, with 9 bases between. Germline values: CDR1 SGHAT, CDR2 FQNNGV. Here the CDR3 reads CASSLDGAGGNTIYF. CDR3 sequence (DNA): TGTGCCAGCAGCTTAGATGGGGCTGGTGGAAACACCATATATTTT. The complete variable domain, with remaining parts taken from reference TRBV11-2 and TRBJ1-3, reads EAGVAQSPRYKIIEKRQSVAFWCNPISGHATLYWYQQILGQGPKLLIQFQNNGVVDDSQLPKDRFSAERLKGVDSTLKIQPAKLEDSAVYLCASSLDGAGGNTIYFGEGSWLTVV.

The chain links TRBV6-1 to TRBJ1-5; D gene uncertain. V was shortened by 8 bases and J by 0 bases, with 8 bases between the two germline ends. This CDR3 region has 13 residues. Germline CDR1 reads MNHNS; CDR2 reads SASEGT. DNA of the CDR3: TGTGCCAGCTTAACTCATAGCAATCAGCCCCAGCATTTT. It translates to CASLTHSNQPQHF.

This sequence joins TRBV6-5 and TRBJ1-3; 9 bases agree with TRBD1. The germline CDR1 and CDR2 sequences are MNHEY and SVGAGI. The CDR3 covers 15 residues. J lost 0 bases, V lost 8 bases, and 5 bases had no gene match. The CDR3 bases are TGTGCCAGCGGAGGACAGGGGAACTCTGGAAACACCATATATTTT. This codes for CASGGQGNSGNTIYF.

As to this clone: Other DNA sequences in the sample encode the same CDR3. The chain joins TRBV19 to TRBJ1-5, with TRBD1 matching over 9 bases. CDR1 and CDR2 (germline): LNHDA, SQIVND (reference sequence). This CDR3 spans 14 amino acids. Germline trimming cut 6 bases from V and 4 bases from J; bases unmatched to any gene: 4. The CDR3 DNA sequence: TGTGCCAGTAGCACGGGACAGGGTAATCAGCCCCAGCATTTT. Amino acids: CASSTGQGNQPQHF.

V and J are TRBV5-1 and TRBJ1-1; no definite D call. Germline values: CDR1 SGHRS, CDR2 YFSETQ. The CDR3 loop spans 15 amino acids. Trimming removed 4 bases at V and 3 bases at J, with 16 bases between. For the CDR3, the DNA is TGCGCCAGCAGCCTCCGCGGAGGTTCGGACACTGAAGCTTTCTTT. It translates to CASSLRGGSDTEAFF.

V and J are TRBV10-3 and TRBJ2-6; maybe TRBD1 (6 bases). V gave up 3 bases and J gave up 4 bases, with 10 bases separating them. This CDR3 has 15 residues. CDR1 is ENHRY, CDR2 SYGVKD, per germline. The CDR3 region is CAISDKGTGANVLTF. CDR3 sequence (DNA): TGTGCCATCAGTGACAAGGGGACAGGGGCCAACGTCCTGACTTTC.

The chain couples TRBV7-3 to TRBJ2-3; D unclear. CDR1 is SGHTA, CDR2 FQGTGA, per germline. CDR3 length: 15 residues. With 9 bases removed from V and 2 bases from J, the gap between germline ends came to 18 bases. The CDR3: CASAPGPAYTDTQYF. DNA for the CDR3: TGTGCCAGTGCTCCGGGTCCGGCTTACACAGATACGCAGTATTTT.

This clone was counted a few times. CDR3 nucleotide sequence: TGCGCCAGCAGCTATGGGACAAGCACAGATACGCAGTATTTT. Protein: CASSYGTSTDTQYF. The J gene is TRBJ2-3, the V gene TRBV5-1, with D perhaps matching TRBD1 (6 bases). Looked up from germline, CDR1 is SGHRS and CDR2 is YFSETQ. This CDR3 contains 14 residues. The germline V and J ends were trimmed by 3 bases and 0 bases, with 8 bases remaining between them.

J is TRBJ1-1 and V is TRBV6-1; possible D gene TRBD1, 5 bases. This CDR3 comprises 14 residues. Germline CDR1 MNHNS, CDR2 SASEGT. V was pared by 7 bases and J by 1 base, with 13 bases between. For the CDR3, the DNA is TGTGCCAGCACTTCAAAAGGGGCGAACACTGAAGCTTTCTTT. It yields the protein CASTSKGANTEAFF.

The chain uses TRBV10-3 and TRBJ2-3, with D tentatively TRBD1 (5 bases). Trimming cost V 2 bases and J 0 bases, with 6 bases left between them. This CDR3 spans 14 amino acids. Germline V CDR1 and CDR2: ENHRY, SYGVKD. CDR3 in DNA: TGTGCCATCAGTGAGGACAGTAGCACAGATACGCAGTATTTT. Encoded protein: CAISEDSSTDTQYF.

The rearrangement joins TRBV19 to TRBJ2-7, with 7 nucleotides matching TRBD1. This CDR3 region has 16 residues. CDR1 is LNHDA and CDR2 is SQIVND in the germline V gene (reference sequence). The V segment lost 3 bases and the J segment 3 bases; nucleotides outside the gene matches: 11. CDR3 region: CASSMAIGTAYYEQYF. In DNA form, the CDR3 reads TGTGCCAGTAGTATGGCCATCGGGACAGCCTACTACGAGCAGTACTTC.

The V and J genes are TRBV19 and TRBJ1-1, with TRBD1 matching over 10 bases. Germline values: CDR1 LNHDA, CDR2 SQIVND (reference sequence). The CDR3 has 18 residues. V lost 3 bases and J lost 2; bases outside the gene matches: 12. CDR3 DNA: TGTGCCAGTAGTATCCCGGCGACAGGGGGCGCAACTAACACTGAAGCTTTCTTT. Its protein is CASSIPATGGATNTEAFF.

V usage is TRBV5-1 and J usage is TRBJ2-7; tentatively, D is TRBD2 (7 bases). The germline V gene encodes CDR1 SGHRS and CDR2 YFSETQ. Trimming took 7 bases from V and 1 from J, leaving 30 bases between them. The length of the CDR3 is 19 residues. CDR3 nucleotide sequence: TGCGCCAGCGGATCCCCGGGGGAGGGGACACCTCGTACTTCCTACGAGCAGTACTTC. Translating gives CASGSPGEGTPRTSYEQYF. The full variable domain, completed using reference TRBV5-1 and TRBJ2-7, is KAGVTQTPRYLIKTRGQQVTLSCSPISGHRSVSWYQQTPGQGLQFLFEYFSETQRNKGNFPGRFSGRQFSNSRSEMNVSTLELGDSALYLCASGSPGEGTPRTSYEQYFGPGTRLTVT.